A selection of T cell receptor beta chains follows, all from one sample in a study of T-cell memory formation after mild COVID-19. TCRdb reprocessed the 5' RACE reads via MiXCR and lists one record per CDR3 protein. The data contain approximately 300,000 distinct CDR3 sequences, roughly 8.2% of them singletons. The specimen was PBMCs or a T cell subset sorted from them (not recorded which). The receptors were sampled from a man between 18 and 29 years old who had mild COVID-19 (a few samples of this study predate the infection). Cell type and time point are not known. The CDR3 runs from the conserved cysteine through the conserved F or W. The order of the fields is clone size, J gene, D gene, V gene, CDR3 protein, CDR3 DNA. D genes are given only for firm matches. The size field is filled for only some rows; it gives once, few, many or a size class.

- TRBJ1-2 - TRBV5-6 CASSPDVGYGYTF TGTGCCAGCAGCCCCGACGTAGGCTATGGCTACACCTTC
many TRBJ2-1 - TRBV4-3 CASSQGTDNEQFF TGCGCCAGCAGCCAAGGGACTGACAATGAGCAGTTCTTC
few TRBJ2-4 - TRBV9 CASSVGGHGKLAKNIQYF TGTGCCAGCAGCGTAGGGGGGCACGGAAAGCTAGCCAAAAACATTCAGTACTTC
- TRBJ2-2 - TRBV7-6 CASSFWITPGELFF TGTGCCAGCAGCTTCTGGATCACCCCCGGGGAGCTGTTTTTT
- TRBJ1-1 - TRBV5-1 CASSLVPGVVTEAFF TGCGCCAGCAGCTTGGTCCCGGGGGTTGTCACTGAAGCTTTCTTT
- TRBJ1-2 - TRBV6-5 CASSYLTGAGSYGYTF TGTGCCAGCAGTTACCTTACGGGAGCGGGATCGTATGGCTACACCTTC
few TRBJ2-5 TRBD1 TRBV5-1 CASSPIGTEETQYF TGCGCCAGCAGCCCAATCGGGACAGAAGAGACCCAGTACTTC
- TRBJ2-5 TRBD1 TRBV5-4 CASSGTGEGTQYF TGTGCCAGCAGCGGGACAGGGGAAGGTACCCAGTACTTC
few TRBJ1-4 - TRBV18 CASSHEQVWENEKLFF TGTGCCAGCTCCCATGAACAGGTTTGGGAAAACGAAAAACTGTTTTTT
- TRBJ2-1 - TRBV5-1 CASSPALKAVAYNEQFF TGCGCCAGCAGCCCCGCCCTTAAAGCCGTGGCCTACAATGAGCAGTTCTTC
few TRBJ1-1 - TRBV7-2 CASSLEGGQWATEAFF TGTGCCAGCAGCTTAGAGGGAGGACAGTGGGCCACTGAAGCTTTCTTT
few TRBJ1-1 TRBD1 TRBV3-1 CASSRTQGTEAFF TGTGCCAGCAGCCGGACACAGGGGACCGAAGCTTTCTTT
many TRBJ2-7 - TRBV5-1 CASSLTFGRYEQYF TGCGCCAGCAGTCTGACTTTCGGACGATACGAGCAGTACTTC
few TRBJ2-1 TRBD2 TRBV20-1 CSAPGLAGYNEQFF TGCAGTGCGCCGGGACTAGCGGGGTACAATGAGCAGTTCTTC
few TRBJ2-5 - TRBV3-1 CASSQGMGELGFGETQYF TGTGCCAGCAGCCAAGGCATGGGGGAGTTAGGGTTCGGAGAGACCCAGTACTTC
- TRBJ2-1 TRBD2 TRBV12-3/TRBV12-4 CASTRGGGEDEQFF TGTGCCAGCACCCGCGGGGGAGGGGAGGATGAGCAGTTCTTC
many TRBJ2-5 - TRBV6-2/TRBV6-3 CASSMAGWETQYF TGTGCCAGCAGCATGGCGGGGTGGGAGACCCAGTACTTC
- TRBJ2-1 - TRBV5-1 CASSSQGGIYNEQFF TGCGCCAGCAGCTCGCAGGGGGGGATTTACAATGAGCAGTTCTTC
many TRBJ1-6 - TRBV5-1 CASSLEGKDSPLHF TGCGCCAGCAGCTTGGAGGGGAAGGATTCACCCCTCCACTTT
- TRBJ2-1 - TRBV7-3 CASSLTWAGAGYNEQFF TGTGCCAGCAGCTTAACGTGGGCAGGGGCCGGTTACAATGAGCAGTTCTTC
- TRBJ2-5 TRBD2 TRBV11-2 CASSIITSGGETQYF TGTGCCAGCAGCATCATTACTAGCGGGGGGGAGACCCAGTACTTC
few TRBJ2-2 TRBD1 TRBV4-1 CASSLRQGWAGELFF TGCGCCAGCAGCCTACGACAGGGGTGGGCCGGGGAGCTGTTTTTT
- TRBJ2-3 TRBD1 TRBV6-5 CASSLLPRQGGTDTQYF TGTGCCAGCAGTTTACTACCTCGACAGGGGGGCACAGATACGCAGTATTTT
- TRBJ1-2 TRBD1 TRBV4-3 CASSQEEGANYGYTF TGCGCCAGCAGCCAAGAGGAGGGGGCGAACTATGGCTACACCTTC
few TRBJ2-2 - TRBV12-3/TRBV12-4 CASSSQPRTEFTGELFF TGTGCCAGCAGTTCCCAACCCAGGACAGAGTTCACCGGGGAGCTGTTTTTT
many TRBJ1-5 - TRBV15 CATSRNVRQAQHF TGTGCCACCAGCAGAAACGTAAGGCAGGCCCAGCATTTT
few TRBJ2-2 TRBD1 TRBV7-2 CASSSQMPGQGFGELFF TGTGCCAGCAGCTCACAAATGCCGGGACAGGGGTTCGGGGAGCTGTTTTTT
many TRBJ2-5 TRBD2 TRBV5-4 CASSIKASGGLGETQYF TGTGCCAGCAGCATAAAGGCTAGCGGGGGATTAGGAGAGACCCAGTACTTC
- TRBJ2-7 - TRBV6-2/TRBV6-3 CASSYSPTKGPHEQYF TGTGCCAGCAGTTACTCTCCGACCAAAGGGCCTCACGAGCAGTACTTC
few TRBJ2-5 - TRBV12-3/TRBV12-4 CASSGQGYQETQYF TGTGCCAGCAGTGGGCAGGGGTACCAAGAGACCCAGTACTTC
- TRBJ1-2 - TRBV4-3 CASSQVTDSFFNYGYTF TGCGCCAGCAGCCAAGTAACGGACAGCTTCTTCAACTATGGCTACACCTTC
- TRBJ1-3 TRBD1 TRBV6-5 CASSSSHRQGASGNTIYF TGTGCCAGCAGTAGTTCCCATCGACAGGGGGCCTCTGGAAACACCATATATTTT
many TRBJ2-3 TRBD2 TRBV4-3 CASSHGRGVSTDTQYF TGCGCCAGCAGCCACGGCCGGGGGGTGAGCACAGATACGCAGTATTTT
many TRBJ2-7 - TRBV7-9 CASSFPRETYEQYF TGTGCCAGCAGCTTCCCGAGGGAGACCTACGAGCAGTACTTC
few TRBJ2-7 - TRBV7-2 CASSLAGGPSEQYF TGTGCCAGCAGCTTAGCGGGGGGCCCTAGCGAGCAGTACTTC
few TRBJ1-5 - TRBV6-6 CASSYSINQPQHF TGTGCCAGCAGTTACTCGATTAATCAGCCCCAGCATTTT
few TRBJ1-2 - TRBV29-1 CSVEGQAYGYTF TGCAGCGTTGAAGGGCAGGCCTATGGCTACACCTTC
few TRBJ1-4 - TRBV5-1 CASARGAGEKLFF TGCGCCAGCGCCAGAGGGGCCGGTGAAAAACTGTTTTTT
many TRBJ2-2 - TRBV5-1 CASSFADPFGELFF TGCGCCAGCAGCTTCGCGGACCCGTTCGGGGAGCTGTTTTTT
many TRBJ2-2 - TRBV12-3/TRBV12-4 CASSYGHTNWNTGELFF TGTGCCAGCAGTTACGGACACACAAATTGGAACACCGGGGAGCTGTTTTTT
- TRBJ2-2 TRBD1 TRBV4-3 CASSPLTGITGELFF TGCGCCAGCAGCCCGCTGACAGGGATCACCGGGGAGCTGTTTTTT
few TRBJ2-2 TRBD2 TRBV5-1 CASKIVGGGPITGELFF TGCGCCAGCAAAATCGTTGGCGGGGGACCCATCACCGGGGAGCTGTTTTTT
many TRBJ1-5 - TRBV6-5 CASSPVRASNQPQHF TGTGCCAGCAGCCCGGTCCGGGCGAGCAATCAGCCCCAGCATTTT
few TRBJ1-5 TRBD1 TRBV2 CASRPGRDRSQPQHF TGTGCCAGCAGGCCAGGGCGGGACAGAAGCCAGCCCCAGCATTTT
many TRBJ2-2 - TRBV5-1 CASTGRDMMNTGELFF TGCGCCAGCACCGGGAGAGACATGATGAACACCGGGGAGCTGTTTTTT
many TRBJ2-7 - TRBV4-1 CASSQVATYEQYF TGCGCCAGCAGCCAAGTGGCGACCTACGAGCAGTACTTC
few TRBJ1-2 - TRBV7-3 CASSHPNGYGYTF TGTGCCAGCAGCCATCCTAACGGCTATGGCTACACCTTC
many TRBJ1-1 - TRBV5-1 CASSFPGVAVAFF TGCGCCAGCAGCTTCCCAGGGGTGGCGGTCGCTTTCTTT
many TRBJ2-5 TRBD2 TRBV5-1 CASSRGLAAETQYF TGCGCCAGCAGCCGGGGACTAGCGGCAGAGACCCAGTACTTC
many TRBJ2-2 - TRBV7-9 CASSFLTDFSNTGELFF TGTGCCAGCAGCTTTTTAACGGACTTCTCGAACACCGGGGAGCTGTTTTTT
many TRBJ1-5 TRBD1 TRBV7-2 CASSLTGEQPQHF TGTGCCAGCAGCTTGACAGGGGAACAGCCCCAGCATTTT
few TRBJ2-5 - TRBV6-5 CASSYARGGETQYF TGTGCCAGCAGTTACGCGAGGGGGGGGGAGACCCAGTACTTC
few TRBJ2-1 - TRBV4-1 CASSPGLGDYNEQFF TGCGCCAGCAGCCCCGGACTGGGGGATTACAATGAGCAGTTCTTC
few TRBJ2-7 - TRBV7-8 CASSSEGLAYEQYF TGTGCCAGCAGCTCCGAAGGGTTGGCCTACGAGCAGTACTTC